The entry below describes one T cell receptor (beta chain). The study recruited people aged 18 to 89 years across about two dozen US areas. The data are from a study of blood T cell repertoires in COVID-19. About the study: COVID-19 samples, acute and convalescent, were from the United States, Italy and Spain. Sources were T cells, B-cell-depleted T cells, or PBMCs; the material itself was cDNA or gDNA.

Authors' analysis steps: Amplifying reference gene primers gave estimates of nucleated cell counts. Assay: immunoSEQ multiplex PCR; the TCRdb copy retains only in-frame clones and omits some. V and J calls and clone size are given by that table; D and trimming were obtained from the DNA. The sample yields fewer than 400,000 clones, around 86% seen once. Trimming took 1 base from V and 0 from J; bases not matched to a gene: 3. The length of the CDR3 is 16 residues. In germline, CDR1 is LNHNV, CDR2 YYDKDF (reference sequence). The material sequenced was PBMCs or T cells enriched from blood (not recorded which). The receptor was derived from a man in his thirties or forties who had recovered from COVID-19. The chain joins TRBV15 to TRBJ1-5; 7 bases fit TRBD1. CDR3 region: CATSRAGQNSNQPQHF. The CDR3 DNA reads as TGTGCCACCAGCAGAGCGGGACAGAATAGCAATCAGCCCCAGCATTTT.